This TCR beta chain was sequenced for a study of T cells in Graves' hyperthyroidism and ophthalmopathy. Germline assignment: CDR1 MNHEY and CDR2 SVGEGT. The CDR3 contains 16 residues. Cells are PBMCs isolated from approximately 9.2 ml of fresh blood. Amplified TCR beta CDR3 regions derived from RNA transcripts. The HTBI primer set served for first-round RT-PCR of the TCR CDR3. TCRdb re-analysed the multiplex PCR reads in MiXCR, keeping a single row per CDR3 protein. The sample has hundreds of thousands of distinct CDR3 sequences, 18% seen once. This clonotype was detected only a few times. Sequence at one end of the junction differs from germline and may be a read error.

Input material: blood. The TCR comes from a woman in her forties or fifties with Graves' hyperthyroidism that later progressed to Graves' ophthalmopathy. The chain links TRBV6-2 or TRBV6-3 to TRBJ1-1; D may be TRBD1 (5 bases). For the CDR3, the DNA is TGTGCCAGCAGCCCCATTAGGGGAGGGCCGAACGCTGAAGCTTTCTTT. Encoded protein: CASSPIRGGPNAEAFF.